This T cell receptor beta chain emerged from a study of identical twins. There were only healthy Caucasians among the donors. The germline V gene encodes CDR1 MNHEY and CDR2 SVGAGI. Trimming stripped 6 bases from V and 0 bases from J, with 12 bases between. The CDR3 is 14 amino acids. TCRdb reprocessed the 5' RACE reads via MiXCR and lists one record per CDR3 protein. The sample yields 1.5 million to 2 million distinct CDR3 sequences, under 35% seen once. The V call is TRBV6-5, the J call TRBJ2-7; no reliable D call. The sequenced material came from cord blood. The sequence was obtained from a newborn girl in good health. The CDR3 spells CASSKRWSSYEQYF. The CDR3 nucleotides are TGTGCCAGCAGCAAGAGGTGGAGCTCCTACGAGCAGTACTTC.